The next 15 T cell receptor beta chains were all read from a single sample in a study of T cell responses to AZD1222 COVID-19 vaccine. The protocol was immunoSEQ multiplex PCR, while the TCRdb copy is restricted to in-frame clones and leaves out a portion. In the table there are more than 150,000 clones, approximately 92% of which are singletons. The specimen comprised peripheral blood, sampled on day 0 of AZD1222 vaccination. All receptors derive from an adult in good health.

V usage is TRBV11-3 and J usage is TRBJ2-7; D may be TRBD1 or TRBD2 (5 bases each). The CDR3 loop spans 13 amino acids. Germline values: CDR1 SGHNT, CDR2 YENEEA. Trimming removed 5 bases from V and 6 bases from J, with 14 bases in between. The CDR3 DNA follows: TGTGCCAGCAGCCGGGACCCCAACGGCGAGCAGTACTTC. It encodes CASSRDPNGEQYF.

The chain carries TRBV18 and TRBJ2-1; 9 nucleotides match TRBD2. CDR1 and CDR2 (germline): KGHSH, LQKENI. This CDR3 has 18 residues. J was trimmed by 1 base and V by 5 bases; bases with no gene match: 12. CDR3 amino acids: CASSAYIGAGGSYNEQFF. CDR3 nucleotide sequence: TGTGCCAGCTCAGCCTACATCGGAGCGGGGGGATCCTACAATGAGCAGTTCTTC.

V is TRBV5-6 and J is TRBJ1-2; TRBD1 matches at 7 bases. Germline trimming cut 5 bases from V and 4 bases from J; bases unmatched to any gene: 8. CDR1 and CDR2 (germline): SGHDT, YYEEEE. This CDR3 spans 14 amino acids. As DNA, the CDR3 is TGTGCCAGCAGTTTAAGGACAGGACGCTATGGCTACACCTTC. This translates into CASSLRTGRYGYTF.

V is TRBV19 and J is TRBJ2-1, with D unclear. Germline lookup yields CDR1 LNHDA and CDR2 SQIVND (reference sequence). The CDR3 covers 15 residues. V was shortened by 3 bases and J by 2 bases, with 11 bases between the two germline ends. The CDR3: CASSIGRGPYNEQFF. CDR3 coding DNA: TGTGCCAGTAGTATCGGCCGAGGCCCCTACAATGAGCAGTTCTTC. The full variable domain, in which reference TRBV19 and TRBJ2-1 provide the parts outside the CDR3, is DGGITQSPKYLFRKEGQNVTLSCEQNLNHDAMYWYRQDPGQGLRLIYYSQIVNDFQKGDIAEGYSVSREKKESFPLTVTSAQKNPTAFYLCASSIGRGPYNEQFFGPGTRLTVL.

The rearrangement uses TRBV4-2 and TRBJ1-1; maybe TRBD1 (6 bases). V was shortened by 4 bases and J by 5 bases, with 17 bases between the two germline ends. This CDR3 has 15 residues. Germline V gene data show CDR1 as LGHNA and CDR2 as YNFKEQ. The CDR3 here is CASSRQGGGGTEAFF. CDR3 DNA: TGTGCCAGCAGCCGCCAGGGAGGGGGGGGTACTGAAGCTTTCTTT.

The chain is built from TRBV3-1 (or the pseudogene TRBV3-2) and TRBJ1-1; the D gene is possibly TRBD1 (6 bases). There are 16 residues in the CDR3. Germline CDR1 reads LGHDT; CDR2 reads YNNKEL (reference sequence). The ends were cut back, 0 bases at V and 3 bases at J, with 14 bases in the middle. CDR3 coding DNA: TGTGCCAGCAGCCAAGACCCAGGGGAGGGGCACACTGAAGCTTTCTTT. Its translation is CASSQDPGEGHTEAFF.

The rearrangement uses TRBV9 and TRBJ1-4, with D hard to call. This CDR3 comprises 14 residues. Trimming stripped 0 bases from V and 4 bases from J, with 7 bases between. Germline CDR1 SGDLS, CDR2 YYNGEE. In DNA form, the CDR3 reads TGTGCCAGCAGCGTAGACATAGGTAATGAAAAACTGTTTTTT. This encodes CASSVDIGNEKLFF.

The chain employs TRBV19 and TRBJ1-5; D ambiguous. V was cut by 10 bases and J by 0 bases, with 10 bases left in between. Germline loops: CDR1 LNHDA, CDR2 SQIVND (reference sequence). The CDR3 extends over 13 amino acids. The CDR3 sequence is CAKHKYSNQPQHF. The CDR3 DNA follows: TGTGCCAAACACAAGTATAGCAATCAGCCCCAGCATTTT.

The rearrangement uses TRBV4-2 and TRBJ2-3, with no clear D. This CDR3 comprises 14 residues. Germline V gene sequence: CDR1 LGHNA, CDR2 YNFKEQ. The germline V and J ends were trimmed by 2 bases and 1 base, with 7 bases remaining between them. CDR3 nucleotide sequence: TGTGCCAGCAGCCAATCACTTGGCACAGATACGCAGTATTTT. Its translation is CASSQSLGTDTQYF.

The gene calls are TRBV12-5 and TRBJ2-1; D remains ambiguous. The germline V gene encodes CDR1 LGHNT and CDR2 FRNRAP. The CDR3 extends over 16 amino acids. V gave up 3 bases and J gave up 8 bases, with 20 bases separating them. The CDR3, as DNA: TGTGCTAGTGGTTTTATGATCCCCAAACGTCTCGATGAGCAGTTCTTC. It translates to CASGFMIPKRLDEQFF.

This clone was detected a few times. DNA of the CDR3: TGTGCCAGTAACCCTGGGACAGTGGCGGGCTCACCCCTCCACTTT. This encodes CASNPGTVAGSPLHF. The V gene is TRBV28, the J gene TRBJ1-6; 7 nucleotides align to TRBD1. This CDR3 spans 15 amino acids. Germline V gives CDR1 MDHEN, CDR2 SYDVKM. V was pared by 9 bases and J by 10 bases, with 15 bases of the junction left unmatched.

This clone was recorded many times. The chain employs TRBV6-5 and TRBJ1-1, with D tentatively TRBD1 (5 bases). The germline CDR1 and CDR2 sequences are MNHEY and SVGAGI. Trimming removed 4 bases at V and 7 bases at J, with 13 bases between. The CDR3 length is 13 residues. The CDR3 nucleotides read TGTGCCAGCAGTTTCAGGGCGGAGAGTGAAGCTTTCTTT. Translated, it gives CASSFRAESEAFF.

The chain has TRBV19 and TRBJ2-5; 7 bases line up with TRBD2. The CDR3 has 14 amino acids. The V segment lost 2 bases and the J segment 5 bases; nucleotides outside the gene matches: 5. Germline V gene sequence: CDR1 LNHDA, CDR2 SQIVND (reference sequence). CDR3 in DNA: TGTGCCAGTAGTATAACGGGAGGCGGGGAGACCCAGTACTTC. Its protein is CASSITGGGETQYF.

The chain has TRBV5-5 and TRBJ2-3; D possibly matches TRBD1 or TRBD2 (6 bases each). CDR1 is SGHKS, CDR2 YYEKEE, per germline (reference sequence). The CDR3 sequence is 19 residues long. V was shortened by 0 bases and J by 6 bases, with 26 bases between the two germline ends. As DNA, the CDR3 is TGTGCCAGCAGCTTGGGTCCGGGCGGAGGAGGGGGGCGATTTGATACGCAGTATTTT. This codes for CASSLGPGGGGGRFDTQYF.

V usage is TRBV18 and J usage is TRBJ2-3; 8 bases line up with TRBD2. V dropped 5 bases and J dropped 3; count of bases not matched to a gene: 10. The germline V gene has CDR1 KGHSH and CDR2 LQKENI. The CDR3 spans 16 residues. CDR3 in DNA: TGTGCCAGCTCAATAACTAGCGGAGGGGGGACAGATACGCAGTATTTT. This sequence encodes CASSITSGGGTDTQYF.